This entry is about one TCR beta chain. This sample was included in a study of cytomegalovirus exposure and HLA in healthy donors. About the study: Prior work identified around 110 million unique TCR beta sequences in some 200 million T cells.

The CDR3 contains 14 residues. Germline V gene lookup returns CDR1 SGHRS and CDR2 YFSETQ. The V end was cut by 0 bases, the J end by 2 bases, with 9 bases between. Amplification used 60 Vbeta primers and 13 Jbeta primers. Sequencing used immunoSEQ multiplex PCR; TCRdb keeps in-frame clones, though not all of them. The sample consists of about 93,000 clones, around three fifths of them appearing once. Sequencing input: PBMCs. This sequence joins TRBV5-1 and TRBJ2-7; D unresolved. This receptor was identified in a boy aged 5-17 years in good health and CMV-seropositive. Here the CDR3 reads CASSLAPETYEQYF. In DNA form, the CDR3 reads TGCGCCAGCAGCTTGGCCCCGGAGACCTACGAGCAGTACTTC.